The present T cell receptor (beta chain) was sequenced within a study of blood T cell repertoires in COVID-19 (dated by TCRdb to 2020 to 2021). Broadly, across the study: Samples covering the acute and convalescent phases of COVID-19 were provided by collaborators in the United States, Italy and Spain. Samples came from the ongoing ImmuneRACE study (first 160 participants) plus 1,254 subjects from 6 global collaborators. Sample metadata almost always included a de-identified subject ID, COVID-19 status, age in years and sex. The material from the prospective study consisted of cDNA or gDNA derived from T cells, B-cell-depleted T cells, or PBMCs. A freely available public database, intended as a resource for researchers studying the immune response to SARS-CoV-2, is where the repertoires were released. Where HLA class I and class II types were available, the types were taken from metadata supplied by the sample provider, not from assay-based typing. Subjects who had been exposed to COVID-19, were actively infected with it, or had recovered from it provided the deeply sampled blood TCRbeta repertoires that made up the dataset.

Samples from volunteer blood donors who had recovered from COVID-19 were contributed by a second Seattle source. The collaborating institutions used their own protocols to collect whole blood in K2EDTA tubes. For TCRbeta analysis, collaborators shipped samples as frozen whole blood, isolated PBMCs, or DNA extracted from either of those sample types. Counted from cysteine to phenylalanine, this CDR3 has 15 amino acids. Just CDR3 DNA is preserved here, 45 bases in frame from base 1. CDR1 is given as MNHNY and CDR2 as SVGAGI, both from the germline V gene (reference sequence). V is clipped by 7 bases and J by 3 bases, and the sequence between their germline boundaries is 13 bases long. On this clone itself: What this receptor recognizes is not known. The input lacks base qualities; no much larger clone sits a single base away.

TCRbeta CDR3 regions were amplified from genomic DNA using the immunoSEQ Assay, a bias-controlled multiplex PCR. The authors processed their data as follows. The number of nucleated cells in each sample was estimated from the amplification of reference gene primers within the assay. To quantify the absolute abundance of each unique TCRbeta CDR3 rearrangement, sequence reads were collapsed and filtered. For each sample, productive Simpson clonality was calculated as the square root of Simpson's diversity index over productive rearrangements. The immuneACCESS repertoire file appears here via TCRdb, limited to in-frame rearrangements. These files lack a portion of the clones; in checked studies, under half of the deficit traces to unresolved V genes, and the cause of the others is not known. V, J and clone size are taken as reported in that table, and D and trimming were inferred from the DNA itself. Present in this sample are 310,000 or so clones, around 88% of which were seen just once. The ten top clones hold 2% to 2.5% of the sample.

Points the paper makes about the study in general: The quantity of clinical and demographic metadata differed by source and by participant and was supplied without curation.

The rearranged chain carries TRBV6-6 and TRBJ1-6; the D gene assignment is ambiguous. The TCR sequence derives from a woman in her 30s who had recovered from COVID-19. Sequenced material: peripheral blood. The CDR3 reads CASNPEGNYNSPLHF. The nucleotide sequence is given as TGTGCCAGCAACCCTGAGGGAAACTATAATTCACCCCTCCACTTT.